These 11 T cell receptor beta chains share one sample of origin, sequenced in a study of blood T cell repertoires in COVID-19. Assay used: immunoSEQ multiplex PCR; TCRdb lists only in-frame clones, some missing. This sample has 140,000 to 150,000 clones, with roughly 90% found just once. The material sequenced was PBMCs or T cells enriched from blood (not recorded which). These receptors were obtained from a woman in her 30s with acute COVID-19.

J is TRBJ1-1 and V is TRBV7-9; D is undetermined. CDR1 is SEHNR and CDR2 is FQNEAQ in the germline V gene (reference sequence). V lost 5 bases and J lost 4, with 11 bases in between. The CDR3 sequence is 13 residues long. For the CDR3, the DNA is TGTGCCAGCAGCCCCGCAGGTCCCACTGAAGCTTTCTTT. Protein sequence: CASSPAGPTEAFF.

V is TRBV7-8 and J is TRBJ2-3, with TRBD2 as a possible D gene (7 bases). CDR3 size: 16 residues. The ends were cut back, 5 bases at V and 2 bases at J, with 17 bases in the middle. Germline lookup yields CDR1 SGHVS and CDR2 FQNEAQ. The CDR3 sequence is CASSGGGPGPTDTQYF. The CDR3 DNA follows: TGTGCCAGCAGCGGGGGGGGCCCGGGACCCACAGATACGCAGTATTTT.

J is TRBJ2-7 and V is TRBV27; D gene ambiguous. CDR1 MNHEY and CDR2 SMNVEV come from the germline V gene (reference sequence). The CDR3 sequence is 11 residues long. V lost 7 bases, J lost 6 bases, and 10 bases lay in between. Here the CDR3 reads CASNHGFEQYF. The CDR3, as DNA: TGTGCCAGCAACCACGGGTTCGAGCAGTACTTC.

The rearrangement links TRBV18 to TRBJ1-1; 7 bases align to TRBD1. The CDR3 contains 14 residues. Germline V gene data show CDR1 as KGHSH and CDR2 as LQKENI. The J segment lost 4 bases and the V segment lost 9 bases, leaving 11 bases of the junction unmatched. As DNA, the CDR3 is TGTGCCAGTTCCGTTGGACAGGAGGGCACTGAAGCTTTCTTT. Protein: CASSVGQEGTEAFF.

This clone was seen just once. The chain recombines TRBV9 with TRBJ2-3; TRBD2 is a possible D gene (7 bases). Germline V lookup: CDR1 SGDLS, CDR2 YYNGEE. Trimming removed 0 bases from V and 1 base from J, with 12 bases in between. The CDR3 extends over 16 amino acids. This CDR3 is CASSVGGGPGTDTQYF. The CDR3 nucleotides are TGTGCCAGCAGCGTAGGGGGGGGGCCCGGCACAGATACGCAGTATTTT.

This chain connects TRBV6-5 to TRBJ2-1, with TRBD2 identical over 11 bases. CDR3 size: 16 residues. The junction had 6 bases not matched to a gene; V was cut back by 4 bases and J by 4 bases. Germline V lookup: CDR1 MNHEY, CDR2 SVGAGI. For the CDR3, the DNA is TGTGCCAGCAGTTTATCCACTAGCGGGAGTTACAATGAGCAGTTCTTC. Translated, it gives CASSLSTSGSYNEQFF.

J is TRBJ2-2 and V is TRBV19; a weak D match, TRBD2 (5 bases). This CDR3 contains 13 residues. Trimming took off 4 bases at V and 7 bases at J, with 10 bases between the two ends. The V gene's germline CDR1 is LNHDA and CDR2 SQIVND (reference sequence). DNA of the CDR3: TGTGCCAGTAGTACCCATCGGGGCGGGGAGCTGTTTTTT. Its protein is CASSTHRGGELFF. The complete variable domain, with remaining parts taken from reference TRBV19 and TRBJ2-2, reads DGGITQSPKYLFRKEGQNVTLSCEQNLNHDAMYWYRQDPGQGLRLIYYSQIVNDFQKGDIAEGYSVSREKKESFPLTVTSAQKNPTAFYLCASSTHRGGELFFGEGSRLTVL.

The chain combines TRBV18 with TRBJ1-2; no definite D call. The V end lost 3 bases, the J end lost 8 bases, and 10 bases lay between the germline ends. The CDR3 extends over 12 amino acids. Germline assignment: CDR1 KGHSH and CDR2 LQKENI. The CDR3 DNA sequence: TGTGCCAGCTCACCCCGCGGGGTCGGCTACACCTTC. It translates to CASSPRGVGYTF.

This chain links TRBV12-3 or TRBV12-4 with TRBJ1-5, with TRBD1 matching 8 bases. The CDR3 sequence is 13 residues long. V lost 6 bases, J lost 7 bases, and 5 bases stayed unmatched. The CDR3 coding sequence is TGTGCCAGCAGGACAGGGGAGAACCAGCCCCAGCATTTT. It yields the protein CASRTGENQPQHF.

V is TRBV28 and J is TRBJ1-5; TRBD1 matches 10 bases. The CDR3 has 14 residues. Germline V gene data show CDR1 as MDHEN and CDR2 as SYDVKM. J gave up 7 bases and V 3 bases, and 3 bases lay outside the gene matches. The CDR3 DNA reads as TGTGCCAGCAGTTTGACAGGGGGCGGACAGCCCCAGCATTTT. Amino acids: CASSLTGGGQPQHF.

V gene TRBV4-2 combines with J gene TRBJ1-2; D possibly corresponds to TRBD1 (6 bases). Trimming stripped 5 bases from V and 6 bases from J, with 22 bases between. The length of the CDR3 is 16 residues. The germline gives CDR1 LGHNA, CDR2 YNFKEQ. The CDR3 is CASSEQPGQHLDGYTF. Here the CDR3 DNA reads TGTGCCAGCAGCGAACAACCGGGACAACACCTCGATGGCTACACCTTC.